This TCR beta chain originates from a study of PD-L1 blockade in urothelial cancer (dated by TCRdb to 2016 to 2017). In the study overall: Therapy was started in the mid-2010s for all patients, and atezolizumab 1,200 mg was administered intravenously every 3 weeks. An ECOG performance status of 0 or 1 was recorded for the patients, and 0 to 3 prior chemotherapy regimens had been received by the patients. Blood samples were analyzed at 3 weeks after treatment start (second dose) and at 6 weeks after treatment start. Some ten patients reached durable clinical benefit, while some 21 patients did not. Blood samples gave a median of approximately 150,000 T cells and tens of thousands of unique TCRs, with a median clonality of 0.080. About nine tenths of the roughly 29 patients were identified as males with urothelial cancer of bladder origin, and a prior smoking history was reported by 18 of 29 patients. Progression-free survival longer than 6 months counted as durable clinical benefit, and TCR features were additionally tested against both progression-free and overall survival. In the same patients, pretreatment tumors underwent whole exome sequencing and RNA sequencing in addition to TCR sequencing. Pretreatment tumor samples and matched peripheral blood, collected serially before and after atezolizumab treatment, underwent TCR sequencing. Around 29 patients had pretreatment blood TCR-seq, about 24 had at least one posttreatment blood collection, and about 24 had tumor TCR-seq. The study, an exploratory multi-omic analysis, examined somatic, immune and clinical correlates of response to PD-L1 blockade with atezolizumab in urothelial cancer. General findings and caveats noted by the study authors: Improved progression-free and overall survival was associated with having pretreatment peripheral blood TCR clonality below the median. At 3 weeks after the start of treatment, tumor-associated TCR clones in peripheral blood had expanded more in patients with durable benefit (n ≈ 23, p = 0.022). Because the sample size was small (n ≈ 31) and many exploratory analyses were performed, the results are intended to be hypothesis-generating.

V is pared back by 3 bases and J by 4 bases, with 18 bases lying between the germline termini. The CDR3, cysteine through phenylalanine, is 17 amino acids long. Just the 51-base CDR3 DNA is kept, in frame starting at base 1. CDR1 is given as LNHDA and CDR2 as SQIVND, both from the germline V gene (reference sequence). Of note for this clone: Its antigen is still unknown. Qualities for individual bases were not recorded, and no much larger clone is one base off.

To estimate absolute template abundance from read counts, synthetic TCR analog templates were spiked into each PCR. The immunoSEQ assay was used to amplify TCRbeta CDR3 regions from genomic DNA with bias-controlled V and J gene primers. Rearranged TCRbeta segments were sequenced at approximately 20X coverage. Regarding the original processing steps: Clustering was used to correct sequencing errors, and CDR3s were annotated against IMGT to assign V, D and J genes. Downstream analyses used only productive TCRbeta rearrangements and left out out-of-frame or stop-codon sequences. Clonality was calculated as one minus the Shannon entropy normalized by the log of the number of unique productive sequences. Clones differing between time points or between blood and tumor were identified by Fisher's exact test with Benjamini-Hochberg correction at adjusted p below 0.01. Not all clones reach the TCRdb copy of this immuneACCESS table, which keeps in-frame sequences only. Checked studies attribute under half of the gap to unresolved V genes and leave the rest unexplained. The V and J calls and clone size were taken over from that table, and D and trimming were inferred from the DNA. The sample yields approximately 100,000 clones; about 89% were counted once. Jointly, the top ten make up about 0.92% of the sample.

A total of 25 to 30 patients with locally advanced or metastatic urothelial carcinoma, treated at Memorial Sloan Kettering on a trial protocol, made up the cohort. Peripheral blood mononuclear cells were collected from each patient pretreatment and during treatment, giving between 1 and 8 total time points per patient. The Qiagen DNeasy Blood extraction kit was used to purify genomic DNA from total PBMCs and from tumor samples. PBMCs were collected pretreatment and during treatment, and were isolated and stored as previously described. This chain is built from TRBV19 and TRBJ2-2; TRBD1 is a possible D gene, resting on 6 matching bases. Here the sequenced sample was PBMCs, taken around atezolizumab (anti-PD-L1) treatment. The receptor's source is a woman older than 75 with urothelial cancer. The DNA is as follows: TGTGCCAGTAGTATCTTCGTCCAGGGGCTAAGCACCGGGGAGCTGTTTTTT. The resulting protein is CASSIFVQGLSTGELFF. This CDR3, with the reference TRBV19 and TRBJ2-2 proteins standing in past its ends, gives the full variable domain DGGITQSPKYLFRKEGQNVTLSCEQNLNHDAMYWYRQDPGQGLRLIYYSQIVNDFQKGDIAEGYSVSREKKESFPLTVTSAQKNPTAFYLCASSIFVQGLSTGELFFGEGSRLTVL.